Below are 23 T cell receptor beta chains sequenced from a single sample in a study of identical twins. TCRdb analysed the 5' RACE reads with MiXCR anew, one entry per CDR3 protein. The data show around 570,000 distinct CDR3 sequences, nearly 10% seen once. This same sample was also part of a study on yellow fever vaccine responses in identical twins.

Sequenced material: PBMCs. The receptors were gathered from a woman aged 18-29 years in good health.

This clonotype was detected ten times or more. The chain recombines TRBV4-2 with TRBJ2-2, with D possibly TRBD1 on 6 matching bases. V lost 1 base, J lost 8 bases, and 11 bases lay in between. The CDR3 contains 14 residues. CDR1 is LGHNA and CDR2 is YNFKEQ in the germline V gene. CDR3 in amino acids: CASSQVRGGGELFF. CDR3 DNA: TGTGCCAGCAGCCAAGTCCGAGGGGGAGGGGAGCTGTTTTTT.

V gene TRBV4-3 combines with J gene TRBJ2-3; D is unclear. Per germline, CDR1 LGHNA and CDR2 YSLEER. Deletions cut 5 bases from V and 2 bases from J, with 11 bases between. The CDR3 spans 14 residues. CDR3 sequence: CASSGRISTDTQYF. The CDR3, as DNA: TGCGCCAGCAGCGGACGGATTTCCACAGATACGCAGTATTTT.

Regarding this clonotype: A much bigger clone sits one base away, suggesting this may be a read error. The V call is TRBV6-1, the J call TRBJ2-5, with D maybe TRBD2 (6 bases). Trimming cost V 7 bases and J 6 bases, with 15 bases left between them. Looked up from germline, CDR1 is MNHNS and CDR2 is SASEGT. CDR3 length equals 13 residues. CDR3 in amino acids: CASMRGLTKTQYF. Written as DNA, the CDR3 is TGTGCCAGCATGAGGGGACTTACTAAGACCCAGTACTTC.

This clonotype came up a few times. The chain joins TRBV20-1 to TRBJ2-1; 12 bases are a match to TRBD2. CDR1 is DFQATT and CDR2 is SNEGSKA in the germline V gene (reference sequence). This CDR3 region has 15 residues. Unmatched junction bases numbered 9, after V lost 4 bases and J lost 8 bases. The CDR3 loop is CSATHLAGGPYEQFF. Here the CDR3 DNA reads TGCAGTGCTACCCACCTAGCGGGAGGGCCGTATGAGCAGTTCTTC.

This sequence joins TRBV7-9 and TRBJ2-7; 10 nucleotides line up with TRBD1. This CDR3 is 17 amino acids long. Germline assignment: CDR1 SEHNR and CDR2 FQNEAQ (reference sequence). The V gene end was trimmed by 4 bases and the J gene end by 3 bases; junction bases not matched to a gene: 12. This chain's CDR3 is CASSYVTGTGVYYEQYF. For the CDR3, the DNA is TGTGCCAGCAGCTACGTCACCGGGACAGGGGTTTACTACGAGCAGTACTTC.

This clonotype was detected a few times. The CDR3 sequence: CASQMRTDFGTQYF. In DNA form, the CDR3 reads TGTGCCAGCCAGATGAGGACAGACTTTGGGACCCAGTACTTC. This chain connects TRBV2 to TRBJ2-5; the D gene is possibly TRBD1 (6 bases). V dropped 8 bases and J dropped 7 bases, with 20 bases sitting between them. From germline, CDR1 is SNHLY and CDR2 FYNNEI. The CDR3 has 14 amino acids.

This clonotype was observed at least ten times. J is TRBJ2-7 and V is TRBV4-3; 10 bases are shared with TRBD2. Germline CDR1 reads LGHNA; CDR2 reads YSLEER. This CDR3 is 15 amino acids long. V lost 1 base, J lost 3 bases, and 3 bases stayed unmatched. The DNA for the CDR3 is TGCGCCAGCAGCCAAGCCTCTAGCGGGGGCTACGAGCAGTACTTC. This codes for CASSQASSGGYEQYF.

This clonotype appeared a few times. The chain joins TRBV15 to TRBJ1-3; D unclear. In germline, CDR1 is LNHNV, CDR2 YYDKDF (reference sequence). V was clipped by 5 bases and J by 0 bases, with 11 bases between them. This CDR3 comprises 15 residues. Here the CDR3 reads CATSGGRRSGNTIYF. DNA for the CDR3: TGTGCCACCAGCGGCGGCCGCCGCTCTGGAAACACCATATATTTT.

The V call is TRBV7-2, the J call TRBJ2-7; D ambiguous. Looked up from germline, CDR1 is SGHTA and CDR2 is FQGNSA. V was clipped by 5 bases and J by 4 bases, with 15 bases between them. CDR3 length: 14 residues. CDR3 nucleotide sequence: TGTGCCAGCAGCCCTGGACCTGTTTCGTACGAGCAGTACTTC. This translates into CASSPGPVSYEQYF.

The chain employs TRBV5-5 and TRBJ2-5; D possibly corresponds to TRBD1 (6 bases). This CDR3 comprises 14 residues. The V gene lost 5 bases and the J gene lost 5 bases, with 16 bases spanning the gap. Germline V CDR1 and CDR2: SGHKS, YYEKEE (reference sequence). The CDR3 DNA follows: TGTGCCAGCAGGAAGGGACAAGGAATGGAGACCCAGTACTTC. Its translation: CASRKGQGMETQYF.

This clonotype was picked up many times. The V gene is TRBV11-2, the J gene TRBJ2-3; 11 nucleotides align to TRBD2. The ends lost 0 bases at V and 2 bases at J; junction bases unmatched: 1. Germline assignment: CDR1 SGHAT and CDR2 FQNNGV. The CDR3 covers 16 residues. This chain's CDR3 is CASSLELAGDTDTQYF. The CDR3 coding sequence is TGTGCCAGCAGCTTAGAACTAGCGGGAGACACAGATACGCAGTATTTT.

The chain has TRBV6-1 and TRBJ1-2, with 11 bases identical to TRBD1. This CDR3 is 16 amino acids long. V was clipped by 4 bases and J by 1 base; unmatched bases: 5. Germline CDR1 MNHNS, CDR2 SASEGT. The CDR3 loop reads CASSGRDRGVNYGYTF. CDR3 sequence (DNA): TGTGCCAGCAGTGGCCGGGACAGGGGGGTTAACTATGGCTACACCTTC.

This clonotype occurred many times. A much larger clone lies a single base off, so this may be a read error. The chain carries TRBV7-2 and TRBJ2-1; D call uncertain. Trimming removed 0 bases at V and 3 bases at J, with 6 bases between. This CDR3 region has 14 residues. Germline CDR1 SGHTA, CDR2 FQGNSA. Here the CDR3 reads CASSLAASYNEQFF. CDR3 nucleotides: TGTGCCAGCAGCTTAGCGGCCAGCTACAATGAGCAGTTCTTC.

V is TRBV9 and J is TRBJ2-1, with D possibly TRBD2 on 7 matching bases. There are 16 residues in the CDR3. Trimming cost V 0 bases and J 7 bases, with 17 bases left between them. CDR1 is SGDLS, CDR2 YYNGEE, per germline. The CDR3 DNA sequence: TGTGCCAGCAGCGTAGGGGGGGGGCAGGTGAGGAATGAGCAGTTCTTC. It specifies CASSVGGGQVRNEQFF.

This clonotype was counted ten times or more. This chain uses TRBV6-5 with TRBJ1-5, with D tentatively TRBD1 (6 bases). The CDR3 has 15 amino acids. Between the trimmed V and J ends, which lost 4 bases and 3 bases, there was a span of 13 bases. Per the germline V gene, CDR1 is MNHEY and CDR2 is SVGAGI. CDR3 sequence: CASSLEQGSNQPQHF. As DNA, the CDR3 is TGTGCCAGCAGTTTGGAACAGGGCTCCAATCAGCCCCAGCATTTT.

This clonotype was counted ten times or more. V gene TRBV10-3 combines with J gene TRBJ2-7; 10 nucleotides match TRBD1. The V and J ends lost 10 bases and 0 bases, in that order; junction bases with no gene match: 12. This CDR3 region has 16 residues. Germline assignment: CDR1 ENHRY and CDR2 SYGVKD. CDR3 DNA sequence: TGTGCCACATCGGGACAGGGGACAACCCGCTCCTACGAGCAGTACTTC. Its protein is CATSGQGTTRSYEQYF.

This chain connects TRBV7-2 to TRBJ1-1; no definite D call. The length of the CDR3 is 14 residues. Looked up from germline, CDR1 is SGHTA and CDR2 is FQGNSA. The germline V and J ends were trimmed by 5 bases and 5 bases, with 15 bases remaining between them. The CDR3 reads CASSPLGLVTEAFF. The CDR3 region has the DNA TGTGCCAGCAGCCCCCTAGGGTTGGTGACTGAAGCTTTCTTT.

In its sample, this clonotype was seen a few times. This sequence joins TRBV9 and TRBJ1-6, with a tentative D call TRBD1 (6 bases). This CDR3 spans 14 amino acids. Germline V gives CDR1 SGDLS, CDR2 YYNGEE. Trimming took 0 bases from V and 8 from J, leaving 9 bases between them. CDR3 sequence reads: CASSVDRVDSPLHF. In nucleotides, the CDR3 is TGTGCCAGCAGCGTAGACAGGGTGGATTCACCCCTCCACTTT.

This clonotype was found a few times. The rearrangement joins TRBV24-1 to TRBJ2-1; 9 bases align to TRBD2. The V segment lost 9 bases and the J segment 7 bases; nucleotides outside the gene matches: 12. The CDR3 loop spans 15 amino acids. Germline-derived CDR1 and CDR2 are KGHDR and SFDVKD. This CDR3 is CATGIAGGYRNEQFF. CDR3 nucleotides: TGTGCCACCGGGATTGCGGGAGGGTATAGGAATGAGCAGTTCTTC.

Ten or more counts support this clonotype. The genes are TRBV7-9 and TRBJ2-2; D is unclear. V lost 3 bases to trimming and J lost 5 bases, with 13 bases between them. The CDR3 totals 15 residues. CDR1 and CDR2 from the germline V gene are SEHNR and FQNEAQ (reference sequence). The CDR3 loop reads CASSFLPGPTGELFF. CDR3 DNA sequence: TGTGCCAGCAGCTTCCTACCGGGCCCAACCGGGGAGCTGTTTTTT.

A few counts support this clonotype. The chain uses TRBV29-1 and TRBJ2-7, with TRBD1 matching over 10 bases. CDR3 length: 14 amino acids. V gave up 2 bases and J gave up 2 bases; unmatched junction bases: 3. CDR1 SQVTM and CDR2 ANQGSEA come from the germline V gene. The CDR3 DNA is TGCAGCGTTGAACATGGGACAGGGGCCTACGAGCAGTACTTC. Amino acids: CSVEHGTGAYEQYF.

The chain is built from TRBV19 and TRBJ1-5; D not resolved. The CDR3 loop spans 15 amino acids. Germline lookup yields CDR1 LNHDA and CDR2 SQIVND (reference sequence). V was trimmed by 5 bases and J by 3 bases, leaving 14 bases between them. The CDR3 coding sequence is TGTGCCAGTAGTTGGCAGGCAGAAACCAATCAGCCCCAGCATTTT. This codes for CASSWQAETNQPQHF.

This clonotype was counted only a few times. The genes are TRBV11-1 and TRBJ2-3, with 13 bases fitting TRBD2. Germline CDR1 SGHAT, CDR2 FQDESV (reference sequence). This CDR3 has 18 residues. The trim removed 5 bases at V and 4 bases at J, leaving 12 bases unmatched. The CDR3 DNA reads as TGTGCCAGCAGCCTCAACGGACTAGCGGGAGACTTATCAGATACGCAGTATTTT. As protein: CASSLNGLAGDLSDTQYF.